This entry lists 29 T cell receptor beta chains sequenced from one sample in a study of tumor-infiltrating lymphocytes in primary liver carcinoma. Total RNA and DNA came together from 20-30 mg of bulk tissue without cell sorting. Synthesis of TCR beta cDNA was carried out from approximately 470 ng total RNA with a constant-region primer. A slightly modified ARM-PCR protocol with three nested multiplex PCR rounds produced these TCR beta libraries. TRBV1-TRBV30 forward and Cbeta reverse primers drove the first two roughly 10-cycle rounds. TCRdb reprocessed the multiplex PCR reads via MiXCR and lists one record per CDR3 protein. The repertoire includes tens of thousands of distinct CDR3 sequences, 55% to 75% of them detected once, and approximately 30% sits in the top ten. Sequencing input: liver tumor tissue from sampling region 4. The subset here: tumor region T4, right-lateral pole. These TCRs come from a man aged 40-49 years with primary liver carcinoma and hepatitis B virus infection.

This clonotype appeared once. At one of its ends the junction is not consistent with the germline gene, which may arise from a read error. The chain is built from TRBV4-2 and TRBJ2-1; D remains ambiguous. CDR3 length: 14 amino acids. CDR1 is LGHNA and CDR2 is YNFKEQ in the germline V gene. The DNA for the CDR3 is TGTGTCAGCAGCCACCCGGGTCAGGACAATGAGCAGTTCTTC. Translating gives CVSSHPGQDNEQFF.

Notes on this clonotype: A much larger clone differs from this one at a single base, so this may be a read error. The chain employs TRBV6-2 or TRBV6-3 and TRBJ2-1; 10 bases align to TRBD2. CDR3 length: 15 amino acids. The V gene end was trimmed by 7 bases and the J gene end by 4 bases; junction bases not matched to a gene: 7. CDR1 and CDR2 (germline): MNHEY, SVGEGT. As DNA, the CDR3 is TGTGCCAGCAATGTTAGCGGGAGGCTGTACAATGAGCAGTTCTTC. It is translated as CASNVSGRLYNEQFF.

A word on this clonotype: A much larger clone sits a single nucleotide away, making a read error possible. The chain's CDR3 is CASSTQGRKAFF. The CDR3 nucleotides are TGTGCCAGCAGTACACAGGGGAGGAAAGCTTTCTTT. The V and J genes are TRBV28 and TRBJ1-1, with 7 bases fitting TRBD1. J lost 9 bases, V lost 5 bases, and 6 bases had no gene match. This CDR3 is built from 12 residues. Germline V lookup: CDR1 MDHEN, CDR2 SYDVKM.

CDR3 bases: TGTGCCAGTAGTACGCCCAACTTAGAGGGAGGTTCCCTCACAGATACGCAGTATTTT. Translation: CASSTPNLEGGSLTDTQYF. The chain carries TRBV6-5 and TRBJ2-3; D possibly corresponds to TRBD2 (6 bases). V lost 9 bases, J lost 2 bases, and 30 bases lay in between. Germline-derived CDR1 and CDR2 are MNHEY and SVGAGI. This CDR3 contains 19 residues.

On this clonotype: Its ends do not fully match the called genes, so a read error is possible. J is TRBJ2-7 and V is TRBV29-1; TRBD2 matches 8 bases. The CDR3 has 13 amino acids. The germline V gene has CDR1 SQVTM and CDR2 ANQGSEA. CDR3 nucleotides: TGTAGCATTGAGTCGGGACTAGGATACAAGCAGTACTTC. Translated: CSIESGLGYKQYF.

The chain joins TRBV5-1 to TRBJ1-2; TRBD1 matches at 11 bases. The CDR3 has 15 residues. V lost 1 base and J lost 6; bases outside the gene matches: 5. Germline CDR1 and CDR2: SGHRS and YFSETQ. CDR3 amino acids: CASSLIGQGANGYTF. The DNA for the CDR3 is TGCGCCAGCAGCTTGATCGGACAGGGGGCAAATGGCTACACCTTC. Looking up the rest from reference TRBV5-1 and TRBJ1-2 gives the full variable domain: KAGVTQTPRYLIKTRGQQVTLSCSPISGHRSVSWYQQTPGQGLQFLFEYFSETQRNKGNFPGRFSGRQFSNSRSEMNVSTLELGDSALYLCASSLIGQGANGYTFGSGTRLTVV.

The rearrangement joins TRBV12-3 or TRBV12-4 to TRBJ1-1; no firm D call. Trimming took 1 base from V and 8 from J, leaving 11 bases between them. The CDR3 spans 13 residues. The CDR3 protein is CASSLVPVREAFF. The CDR3 DNA is TGTGCCAGCAGTTTAGTCCCTGTACGCGAAGCTTTCTTT.

This rearrangement joins TRBV5-1 to TRBJ1-1; 9 bases are a match to TRBD1. The V gene's germline CDR1 is SGHRS and CDR2 YFSETQ. The V and J ends lost 4 bases and 2 bases, in that order; junction bases with no gene match: 12. This CDR3 has 17 amino acids. CDR3 sequence reads: CASSQNTGGGCNTEAFF. The CDR3 bases are TGCGCCAGCAGCCAGAACACAGGGGGCGGATGTAACACTGAAGCTTTCTTT.

This clonotype appeared a few times. A single base separates this from a much larger clone, so it may be a read error. The rearrangement links TRBV5-1 to TRBJ1-2, with D possibly TRBD1 on 6 matching bases. Germline V gene sequence: CDR1 SGHRS, CDR2 YFSETQ. V lost 5 bases and J lost 10, with 21 bases in between. CDR3 length: 14 residues. The DNA for the CDR3 is TGCGCCAGCAGTACCGGCTCGACAGGCGAAGACTACACCTTC. This translates into CASSTGSTGEDYTF. The whole variable domain, filled in from reference TRBV5-1 and TRBJ1-2, reads KAGVTQTPRYLIKTRGQQVTLSCSPISGHRSVSWYQQTPGQGLQFLFEYFSETQRNKGNFPGRFSGRQFSNSRSEMNVSTLELGDSALYLCASSTGSTGEDYTFGSGTRLTVV.

This sequence joins TRBV14 and TRBJ2-2; a weak D match, TRBD2 (6 bases). Germline CDR1 is SGHDN and CDR2 is FVKESK. The CDR3 sequence is 13 residues long. Trimming took off 6 bases at V and 10 bases at J, with 15 bases between the two ends. The CDR3 DNA sequence: TGTGCCAGCAGTCGAGGGCGGGGCGAGGAGCTGTTTTTT. Translating gives CASSRGRGEELFF.

Worth noting for this clonotype: Germline and junction disagree at one end, which may indicate a read error. The gene calls are TRBV7-9 and TRBJ2-3, with D unclear. This CDR3 comprises 14 residues. CDR1 and CDR2 (germline): SEHNR, FQNEAQ (reference sequence). Here the CDR3 reads CASRFTSGLYTQYF. The CDR3 region has the DNA TGTGCCAGCAGATTTACCTCCGGGTTATATACGCAGTATTTC. The full variable domain, its missing parts supplied by reference TRBV7-9 and TRBJ2-3, is DTGVSQNPRHKITKRGQNVTFRCDPISEHNRLYWYRQTLGQGPEFLTYFQNEAQLEKSRLLSDRFSAERPKGSFSTLEIQRTEQGDSAMYLCASRFTSGLYTQYFGPGTRLTVL.

This clonotype was counted a single time. This chain links TRBV14 with TRBJ2-7; D unclear. The CDR3 covers 16 residues. CDR1 SGHDN and CDR2 FVKESK come from the germline V gene. Trimming shortened V by 8 bases and J by 0 bases, and 20 bases separated the two germline ends. The CDR3: CASCGVTARTSYEQYF. The CDR3 DNA is TGTGCCAGCTGTGGCGTTACAGCCCGAACCTCCTACGAGCAGTACTTC.

The V gene is TRBV20-1, the J gene TRBJ2-5, with D uncertain. This CDR3 has 12 residues. From germline, CDR1 is DFQATT and CDR2 SNEGSKA (reference sequence). V gave up 2 bases and J gave up 5 bases, with 9 bases separating them. The DNA for the CDR3 is TGCAGTGCTAGATCTGCTGTGGAGACCCAGTACTTC. Amino acids: CSARSAVETQYF.

The chain is built from TRBV20-1 and TRBJ2-5; a weak D match, TRBD1 (6 bases). In germline, CDR1 is DFQATT, CDR2 SNEGSKA (reference sequence). Trimming stripped 5 bases from V and 9 bases from J, with 19 bases between. The CDR3 length is 13 residues. The DNA of the CDR3 is TGCAGTGCTTTGAACCGGGACACGGAGGCCCAGTACTTC. It specifies CSALNRDTEAQYF.

As to this clonotype: A much more abundant neighbour one base away suggests this may be a read error. The chain employs TRBV2 and TRBJ2-5; weak D call: TRBD2 (6 bases). The V gene's germline CDR1 is SNHLY and CDR2 FYNNEI. This CDR3 spans 14 amino acids. V lost 4 bases, J lost 5 bases, and 14 bases lay in between. CDR3 sequence (DNA): TGTGCCAGCAGTGGGAGGGTCCTCGGGGAGACCCAGTACTTC. This codes for CASSGRVLGETQYF.

In the case of this clonotype: The junction does not match germline at one end; this may be a read error. V is TRBV11-2 and J is TRBJ2-7, with a possible D match to TRBD2 (6 bases). The CDR3 runs 15 residues. Germline CDR1 SGHAT, CDR2 FQNNGV. The CDR3 sequence: CTSSLGGTLPYEPYF. Here the CDR3 DNA reads TGTACCAGCAGCCTCGGCGGGACTCTACCCTACGAGCCATACTTC.

On this clonotype itself: A read error may produce the germline difference seen at one junction end. This chain links TRBV11-2 with TRBJ2-2; possibly TRBD1 for D (6 bases). The CDR3 spans 17 residues. Germline CDR1 SGHAT, CDR2 FQNNGV. The CDR3 coding sequence is TGCGCCAGCAGCTTTGGTCGGGACAAGGTCGGCACCGGGGAGCTGTTTTTT. It specifies CASSFGRDKVGTGELFF.

This clonotype has ten or more counts. The genes are TRBV29-1 and TRBJ2-7; TRBD2 matches at 13 bases. Germline V gene data show CDR1 as SQVTM and CDR2 as ANQGSEA. This CDR3 contains 15 residues. V gave up 5 bases and J gave up 3 bases; unmatched junction bases: 7. The CDR3 protein is CSVRLAGGSRYEQYF. DNA of the CDR3: TGCAGCGTTCGACTAGCGGGAGGTTCTCGCTACGAGCAGTACTTC.

Notes on this clonotype: Germline is not matched at one junction end, which may reflect a read error. V gene TRBV4-1 combines with J gene TRBJ2-2; TRBD2 might be the D (6 bases). The CDR3 contains 13 residues. Per germline, CDR1 MGHRA and CDR2 YSYEKL. As DNA, the CDR3 is TGCGCCATCAGTCAAGGACAAGGCGGGGAGCTGTTCTTT. Protein: CAISQGQGGELFF.

On this clonotype: This could be a read error, since a much larger clone is one nucleotide away. The chain combines TRBV30 with TRBJ2-2, with a weak D call TRBD2 (5 bases). CDR3 length: 15 amino acids. Germline values: CDR1 GTSNPN, CDR2 SVGIG (reference sequence). CDR3 loop: CAWLSGPGNTGEPFF. In DNA, the CDR3 is TGTGCCTGGTTGTCCGGGCCTGGGAACACCGGGGAGCCGTTTTTT.

V and J are TRBV28 and TRBJ2-5; D not certain. CDR1 MDHEN and CDR2 SYDVKM come from the germline V gene. The V end lost 4 bases, the J end lost 4 bases, and 16 bases lay between the germline ends. The CDR3 sequence is 15 residues long. In DNA form, the CDR3 reads TGTGCCAGCAGTTCCCTAAGTGCAGGAGCAGAGACCCAGTACTTC. Translating it yields CASSSLSAGAETQYF.

This clonotype appeared a few times. This rearrangement joins TRBV28 to TRBJ2-3, with unresolved D. CDR1 and CDR2 from the germline V gene are MDHEN and SYDVKM. The ends were cut back, 5 bases at V and 6 bases at J, with 12 bases in the middle. The CDR3 is 13 residues long. The CDR3 bases are TGTGCCAGCAGTCCCCGCACCCCCGATACGCAGTATTTT. Its translation: CASSPRTPDTQYF.

Sample share makes this clonotype medium-sized. J is TRBJ2-3 and V is TRBV11-3; no definite D call. The V end lost 0 bases, the J end lost 6 bases, and 7 bases lay between the germline ends. CDR3 length: 13 amino acids. Germline V gene lookup returns CDR1 SGHNT and CDR2 YENEEA. The CDR3 loop is CASSLDRMDTQYF. CDR3 nucleotides: TGTGCCAGCAGCTTAGATCGGATGGATACGCAGTATTTT.

On this clonotype: Because the CDR3 is missing its conserved closing phenylalanine or tryptophan, this is likely a read error. The chain is built from TRBV11-2 and TRBJ2-2, with 7 bases that match TRBD1. The CDR3 is made up of 17 amino acids. Germline V gene data show CDR1 as SGHAT and CDR2 as FQNNGV. Trimming removed 3 bases from V and 4 bases from J; junction bases left unmatched: 11. CDR3 DNA sequence: TGTGCCAGCAGCTTTGATCAAGACAGGGTTGGCACCGGGGAGCTGTTTTCT. It translates to CASSFDQDRVGTGELFS.

This clonotype has ten or more counts. The chain links TRBV7-9 to TRBJ2-3, with D perhaps matching TRBD2 (5 bases). V lost 3 bases, J lost 6 bases, and 10 bases lay in between. The CDR3 spans 13 residues. The germline CDR1 and CDR2 sequences are SEHNR and FQNEAQ (reference sequence). CDR3 nucleotides: TGTGCCAGCAGCTTTTTTGAGGGTGATACGCAGTATTTT. Translation gives CASSFFEGDTQYF.

About this clonotype itself: This may come from a read error, since a much larger clone is one base off. The rearrangement uses TRBV5-6 and TRBJ2-4; 8 nucleotides align to TRBD1. Trimming at V came to 4 bases and at J to 1 base, leaving 7 bases not matched to a gene. Germline loops: CDR1 SGHDT, CDR2 YYEEEE. This CDR3 has 16 residues. The CDR3 protein is CASSLDRGEAKNIQYF. CDR3 bases: TGTGCCAGCAGCCTCGACAGGGGTGAGGCCAAAAACATTCAGTACTTC.

Regarding this clonotype: An end of the junction differs from the germline gene, which may be a read error. The V and J genes are TRBV6-6 and TRBJ2-3; no firm D call. This CDR3 has 14 residues. In germline, CDR1 is MNHNY, CDR2 SVGAGI (reference sequence). The CDR3 reads CASSFQAGTDTQYF. The CDR3 DNA is TGCGCCAGCAGTTTCCAAGCAGGAACAGATACGCAGTATTTT.

Worth noting for this clonotype: The conserved phenylalanine or tryptophan is not found at the CDR3 terminus, so this likely reflects a read error. The DNA is left out, because the CDR3 cannot be placed on it with certainty; the CDR3 is given as TCRdb lists it. The J gene is TRBJ2-5, the V gene TRBV6-2 or TRBV6-3; TRBD2, the table's D call, was not compared with the DNA. The CDR3 has 11 amino acids, counting both end residues. Germline CDR1 and CDR2: MNHEY and SVGEGT. Here the CDR3 reads CASSHFPGLAG.

This clonotype has only a few counts. No conserved phenylalanine or tryptophan ends this CDR3, so it is likely a read error. The CDR3 loop is CASLRPSYNEQFS. The CDR3 DNA follows: TGTGCCAGTCTTAGGCCCTCTTACAATGAGCAGTTCTCC. The chain has TRBV6-1 and TRBJ2-1; no clear D gene. CDR1 is MNHNS, CDR2 SASEGT, per germline. This CDR3 has 13 residues. Deletions cut 9 bases from V and 4 bases from J, with 13 bases between.